This T cell receptor beta chain appears in the sequencing data of a study of T cells in Graves' hyperthyroidism and ophthalmopathy. V was shortened by 5 bases and J by 8 bases, with 12 bases between the two germline ends. Germline V gene data show CDR1 as SQVTM and CDR2 as ANQGSEA. The length of the CDR3 is 11 residues. RNA transcripts served as the template for amplifying TCR beta CDR3 regions. The HTBI primer set served for first-round RT-PCR of the TCR CDR3. Via MiXCR, TCRdb re-called the multiplex PCR reads, giving one row per CDR3 protein. Of 500,000 to 650,000 distinct CDR3 sequences listed, about 20% were seen once; the top ten hold 47%.

Sequenced: blood. V is TRBV29-1 and J is TRBJ1-1, with D tentatively TRBD1 (6 bases). This sequence originates from a man between 35 and 55 years old with Graves' ophthalmopathy. CDR3 DNA sequence: TGCAGCGTTACCAAAACAGGGGAAGCTTTCTTT. Encoded protein: CSVTKTGEAFF.